These T cell receptor beta chains were read from a single sample in a study of cytotoxic CD8 clonotypes in ibrutinib-treated CLL. The data were produced by immunoSEQ multiplex PCR, yet TCRdb's version contains in-frame clones alone and is incomplete. Among around 15,000 clones listed, 55% to 80% were seen once. Sequenced material: PBMCs, taken before ibrutinib treatment. These receptors originate from a human donor with chronic lymphocytic leukemia. Both conserved end residues are part of each CDR3. D genes are given only for firm matches. The size of a clone is reported for some rows only, either as once, few or many, or as a class for expanded clones.

D gene: .
V gene: TRBV30
J gene: TRBJ1-2
clone size: .
CDR3 DNA: TGTGCCTGGAGTGTTTCGGGGATGGGGGGCTACACCTTC
CDR3 protein: CAWSVSGMGGYTF

D gene: .
V gene: TRBV30
J gene: TRBJ2-2
clone size: .
CDR3 DNA: TGTGCCTACCGATTTGATCAGGGTTCCGGGGAGCTGTTTTTT
CDR3 protein: CAYRFDQGSGELFF

D gene: .
V gene: TRBV7-6
J gene: TRBJ2-3
clone size: .
CDR3 DNA: TGTGCCAGCAGCCGAGGGGGGGGCGCAGATACGCAGTATTTT
CDR3 protein: CASSRGGGADTQYF

D gene: .
V gene: TRBV7-3
J gene: TRBJ2-2
clone size: .
CDR3 DNA: TGTGCCAGCCATAATCCGCCCGGGGAGCTGTTTTTT
CDR3 protein: CASHNPPGELFF

D gene: .
V gene: TRBV7-9
J gene: TRBJ2-7
clone size: few
CDR3 DNA: TGTGCCAGCAGCGAGAAACGGGGGCAGCCCAAATACGAGCAGTACTTC
CDR3 protein: CASSEKRGQPKYEQYF

D gene: .
V gene: TRBV30
J gene: TRBJ2-5
clone size: .
CDR3 DNA: TGTGCCTGGACGGGTGGAGGAGAGACCCAGTACTTC
CDR3 protein: CAWTGGGETQYF

D gene: .
V gene: TRBV30
J gene: TRBJ1-4
clone size: .
CDR3 DNA: TGTGCCTGGAGACGGCAGGGAGATGAAAAACTGTTTTTT
CDR3 protein: CAWRRQGDEKLFF

D gene: TRBD1
V gene: TRBV7-6
J gene: TRBJ2-7
clone size: .
CDR3 DNA: TGTGCCAGCAGCCGGACAGGGGGTTACGAGCAGTACTTC
CDR3 protein: CASSRTGGYEQYF

D gene: .
V gene: TRBV19
J gene: TRBJ2-7
clone size: .
CDR3 DNA: TGTGCCAGTAGTATGAGCCCGGCCCTGGGGGTCTACGAGCAGTACTTC
CDR3 protein: CASSMSPALGVYEQYF

D gene: .
V gene: TRBV2
J gene: TRBJ2-3
clone size: .
CDR3 DNA: TGTGCCAGCAGTGTCCGGGGAAGGGGCACAGATACGCAGTATTTT
CDR3 protein: CASSVRGRGTDTQYF

D gene: TRBD1
V gene: TRBV27
J gene: TRBJ2-1
clone size: once
CDR3 DNA: TGTGCCAGCAGTTCCGCAACAGGGGTCGACTACAATGAGCAGTTCTTC
CDR3 protein: CASSSATGVDYNEQFF

D gene: .
V gene: TRBV19
J gene: TRBJ2-7
clone size: few
CDR3 DNA: TGTGCCAGTAGTGGGGTGGGTGGCTACGAGCAGTACTTC
CDR3 protein: CASSGVGGYEQYF

D gene: .
V gene: TRBV12-2
J gene: TRBJ2-7
clone size: .
CDR3 DNA: TGTGCAAGTCGCCGAGGACTGGGCGAGCAGTACTTC
CDR3 protein: CASRRGLGEQYF

D gene: .
V gene: TRBV6-5
J gene: TRBJ2-1
clone size: .
CDR3 DNA: TGTGCCAGCAGGGCCCGGACAGAGCAGTTCTTC
CDR3 protein: CASRARTEQFF

D gene: .
V gene: TRBV5-1
J gene: TRBJ2-3
clone size: .
CDR3 DNA: TGCGCCAGCAGCCCCCGCGCTGGGGAGCGTGTTACAGATACGCAGTATTTT
CDR3 protein: CASSPRAGERVTDTQYF

D gene: TRBD2
V gene: TRBV5-1
J gene: TRBJ2-1
clone size: .
CDR3 DNA: TGCGCCAGCAGCTTGGCGGTAGCGGGGAGTGAGCAGTTCTTC
CDR3 protein: CASSLAVAGSEQFF

D gene: .
V gene: TRBV7-2
J gene: TRBJ2-6
clone size: .
CDR3 DNA: TGTGCCAGCAGCTTAATGGCAGGACTCTCTGGGGCCAACGTCCTGACTTTC
CDR3 protein: CASSLMAGLSGANVLTF

D gene: .
V gene: TRBV10-3
J gene: TRBJ1-2
clone size: .
CDR3 DNA: TGTGCCATCACCCAGGGCCCCACCAACGGCTACACCTTC
CDR3 protein: CAITQGPTNGYTF

D gene: .
V gene: TRBV7-6
J gene: TRBJ2-3
clone size: .
CDR3 DNA: TGTGCCAGCAGCTTAGCTGGGAGCACAGATACGCAGTATTTT
CDR3 protein: CASSLAGSTDTQYF

D gene: TRBD1
V gene: TRBV11-1
J gene: TRBJ2-5
clone size: .
CDR3 DNA: TGTGCCAGCGGAACAGGGGGCGCCGGGACCCAGTACTTC
CDR3 protein: CASGTGGAGTQYF

D gene: .
V gene: TRBV5-6
J gene: TRBJ2-3
clone size: few
CDR3 DNA: TGTGCCAGCAGCTTGACCCCGGACATGAGGGGTCATACGCAGTATTTT
CDR3 protein: CASSLTPDMRGHTQYF

D gene: TRBD2
V gene: TRBV5-1
J gene: TRBJ2-5
clone size: .
CDR3 DNA: TGCGCCAGCAGCAAGGAGGGACTAGCAGGGGAGACCCAGTACTTC
CDR3 protein: CASSKEGLAGETQYF

D gene: TRBD2
V gene: TRBV6-6
J gene: TRBJ2-7
clone size: .
CDR3 DNA: TGTGCCAGCAGTTACTCGTCTAGCGGGGGGTACGAGCAGTACTTC
CDR3 protein: CASSYSSSGGYEQYF

D gene: .
V gene: TRBV2
J gene: TRBJ2-7
clone size: .
CDR3 DNA: TGTGCCAGCAGTGTTCGGGGCGGGATCTACGAGCAGTACTTC
CDR3 protein: CASSVRGGIYEQYF

D gene: .
V gene: TRBV9
J gene: TRBJ1-2
clone size: once
CDR3 DNA: TGTGCCAGCAGCGTATCTGAACAGCCCTATGGCTACACCTTC
CDR3 protein: CASSVSEQPYGYTF

D gene: TRBD2
V gene: TRBV7-6
J gene: TRBJ2-3
clone size: few
CDR3 DNA: TGTGCCAGCAGCTCACTAGCGGGGGGGCTGACACGCACAGATACGCAGTATTTT
CDR3 protein: CASSSLAGGLTRTDTQYF

D gene: .
V gene: TRBV6-6
J gene: TRBJ2-1
clone size: .
CDR3 DNA: TGTGCCAGCAGTTATGGGAATGAGCAGTTCTTC
CDR3 protein: CASSYGNEQFF

D gene: TRBD2
V gene: TRBV2
J gene: TRBJ2-2
clone size: .
CDR3 DNA: TGTGCCAGCAGTGACGCTAGCGGGAACACCGGGGAGCTGTTTTTT
CDR3 protein: CASSDASGNTGELFF

D gene: TRBD2
V gene: TRBV6-4
J gene: TRBJ2-1
clone size: few
CDR3 DNA: TGTGCCAGCAGTGAACTAGCGGGGGCCTTCAATGAGCAGTTCTTC
CDR3 protein: CASSELAGAFNEQFF

D gene: TRBD1
V gene: TRBV9
J gene: TRBJ1-2
clone size: .
CDR3 DNA: TGTGCCAGCAGCGGGACAGGGAATGGCTACACCTTC
CDR3 protein: CASSGTGNGYTF

D gene: TRBD1
V gene: TRBV6-1
J gene: TRBJ2-3
clone size: .
CDR3 DNA: TGTGCCAGCAACCGGGACAGGGGCACCTCAGATACGCAGTATTTT
CDR3 protein: CASNRDRGTSDTQYF

D gene: .
V gene: TRBV9
J gene: TRBJ2-5
clone size: .
CDR3 DNA: TGTGCCAGCAATGATGGGGTTGGAGAGACCCAGTACTTC
CDR3 protein: CASNDGVGETQYF

D gene: .
V gene: TRBV7-2
J gene: TRBJ2-7
clone size: .
CDR3 DNA: TGTGCCAGCAGCTTCGGTCAGGGTAGAGAGCAGTACTTC
CDR3 protein: CASSFGQGREQYF

D gene: .
V gene: TRBV7-9
J gene: TRBJ1-2
clone size: medium-sized
CDR3 DNA: TGTGCCAGCAGCCCAGGAGGAATTACTAACGGCTACACCTTC
CDR3 protein: CASSPGGITNGYTF

D gene: .
V gene: TRBV27
J gene: TRBJ2-2
clone size: .
CDR3 DNA: TGTGCCAGCAGTGGGCTGGCATCGAACACCGGGGAGCTGTTTTTT
CDR3 protein: CASSGLASNTGELFF

D gene: .
V gene: TRBV11-1
J gene: TRBJ1-1
clone size: .
CDR3 DNA: TGTGCCAGCAGCTCCCAGGAGAACACTGAAGCTTTCTTT
CDR3 protein: CASSSQENTEAFF

D gene: .
V gene: TRBV29-1
J gene: TRBJ2-6
clone size: .
CDR3 DNA: TGCAGCGTTGAATCGGACGGGGCCAACGTCCTGACTTTC
CDR3 protein: CSVESDGANVLTF

D gene: .
V gene: TRBV7-8
J gene: TRBJ2-2
clone size: .
CDR3 DNA: TGTGCCAGCAGCTTAGAACCCCTTGCGAACACCGGGGAGCTGTTTTTT
CDR3 protein: CASSLEPLANTGELFF

D gene: .
V gene: TRBV4-1
J gene: TRBJ1-5
clone size: few
CDR3 DNA: TGCGCCAGCAGCCAATTCCCAACAGGGTCCAATCAGCCCCAGCATTTT
CDR3 protein: CASSQFPTGSNQPQHF

D gene: .
V gene: TRBV7-5
J gene: TRBJ2-6
clone size: .
CDR3 DNA: TGTGCCAGAAGCCGGGACCGCCCTTCTGGGGCCAACGTCCTGACTTTC
CDR3 protein: CARSRDRPSGANVLTF

D gene: .
V gene: TRBV29-1
J gene: TRBJ2-5
clone size: .
CDR3 DNA: TGCAGCGTTGCGGTCAGACAAGAGACCCAGTACTTC
CDR3 protein: CSVAVRQETQYF

D gene: .
V gene: TRBV27
J gene: TRBJ2-3
clone size: .
CDR3 DNA: TGTGCCAGCAGTTTTGGGAGCACAGATACGCAGTATTTT
CDR3 protein: CASSFGSTDTQYF

D gene: .
V gene: TRBV4-2
J gene: TRBJ2-7
clone size: .
CDR3 DNA: TGTGCCAGCAGCCAAGAGGCTTTAGGGAGGGAGCAGTACTTC
CDR3 protein: CASSQEALGREQYF

D gene: .
V gene: TRBV14
J gene: TRBJ2-7
clone size: medium-sized
CDR3 DNA: TGTGCCAGCAGCGAAAGACTGGGCATGTGGAGGGCTAACTCCTACGAGCAGTACTTC
CDR3 protein: CASSERLGMWRANSYEQYF

D gene: TRBD1
V gene: TRBV7-6
J gene: TRBJ1-5
clone size: few
CDR3 DNA: TGTGCCAGCAGCACAGGGGGAGGTCAGCCCCAGCATTTT
CDR3 protein: CASSTGGGQPQHF

D gene: .
V gene: TRBV7-2
J gene: TRBJ2-5
clone size: .
CDR3 DNA: TGTGCCAGCAGCTTATCGTTGGGAGAGACCCAGTACTTC
CDR3 protein: CASSLSLGETQYF

D gene: .
V gene: TRBV7-9
J gene: TRBJ1-2
clone size: .
CDR3 DNA: TGTGCCAGCACGGACCGAGGGGACGCGGGACTTTCTAACTATGGCTACACCTTC
CDR3 protein: CASTDRGDAGLSNYGYTF

D gene: TRBD2
V gene: TRBV9
J gene: TRBJ2-7
clone size: few
CDR3 DNA: TGTGCCAGCACCAGAGGAGCGGGGGTCTCCTACGAGCAGTACTTC
CDR3 protein: CASTRGAGVSYEQYF

D gene: .
V gene: TRBV9
J gene: TRBJ2-1
clone size: .
CDR3 DNA: TGTGCCAGCAGCGTAGACTCTCGAAGCAATGAGCAGTTCTTC
CDR3 protein: CASSVDSRSNEQFF

D gene: .
V gene: TRBV6-6
J gene: TRBJ2-7
clone size: .
CDR3 DNA: TGTGCCAGCAGTTACGGACAGCCCTCCTACGAGCAGTACTTC
CDR3 protein: CASSYGQPSYEQYF

D gene: .
V gene: TRBV7-2
J gene: TRBJ1-5
clone size: .
CDR3 DNA: TGTGCCAGCAGCAGGGGTGGTCAGCCCCAGCATTTT
CDR3 protein: CASSRGGQPQHF

D gene: TRBD2
V gene: TRBV10-2
J gene: TRBJ2-3
clone size: .
CDR3 DNA: TGCGCCAGCAGTGAGCAGGCGGGGGGGGACACTAGCACAGATACGCAGTATTTT
CDR3 protein: CASSEQAGGDTSTDTQYF

D gene: .
V gene: TRBV7-2
J gene: TRBJ2-6
clone size: .
CDR3 DNA: TGTGCCAGCAGCTTTGTTGGGGGCGCTGGGGCCAACGTCCTGACTTTC
CDR3 protein: CASSFVGGAGANVLTF

D gene: TRBD1
V gene: TRBV28
J gene: TRBJ1-1
clone size: .
CDR3 DNA: TGTGCCAGCAGTCCTCCACTTAAGACAGGGGGGAACACTGAAGCTTTCTTT
CDR3 protein: CASSPPLKTGGNTEAFF

D gene: TRBD1
V gene: TRBV27
J gene: TRBJ1-6
clone size: .
CDR3 DNA: TGTGCCAGCAGTCACCGGGACAGGGGAAATTCACCCCTCCACTTT
CDR3 protein: CASSHRDRGNSPLHF